A single sample is the source of the 24 T cell receptor beta chains below, sequenced in a study of CD8 T cells in Susac syndrome. RNA totalling about 0.5 to 1 ug underwent reverse transcription with random hexamers. From the immunoSEQ multiplex PCR reads, TCRdb called clonotypes with MiXCR, one entry per CDR3 protein. The table includes about 300,000 distinct CDR3 sequences, 70% to 90% detected once. The source material was CD8+ T cells from PBMCs. Receptors originate from a human donor with multiple sclerosis.

V and J are TRBV6-2 or TRBV6-3 and TRBJ2-7; D remains unclear. Germline values: CDR1 MNHEY, CDR2 SVGEGT. Trimming removed 5 bases from V and 3 bases from J, with 11 bases in between. The CDR3 contains 13 residues. The CDR3 sequence is CASSDIIGYEQYF. CDR3 in DNA: TGTGCCAGCAGTGATATTATCGGCTACGAGCAGTACTTC.

This sequence joins TRBV6-2 or TRBV6-3 and TRBJ1-4; the D is unclear. The germline V and J ends were trimmed by 0 bases and 6 bases, with 11 bases remaining between them. This CDR3 has 15 residues. From germline, CDR1 is MNHEY and CDR2 SVGEGT. The CDR3 sequence: CASSYSRTAYEKLFF. The DNA for the CDR3 is TGTGCCAGCAGTTACTCGCGGACCGCATATGAAAAACTGTTTTTT.

The CDR3 region is CASSPPREGSSYEQYF. DNA of the CDR3: TGTGCCAGCAGTCCTCCCCGGGAGGGGAGCTCCTACGAGCAGTACTTC. The gene calls are TRBV28 and TRBJ2-7, with 8 positions matching TRBD2. Unmatched junction bases numbered 9, after V lost 5 bases and J lost 0 bases. Germline V CDR1 and CDR2: MDHEN, SYDVKM. This CDR3 has 16 amino acids.

This clonotype appeared a single time. This chain joins TRBV20-1 and TRBJ2-1; TRBD1 matches 9 bases. Per germline, CDR1 DFQATT and CDR2 SNEGSKA (reference sequence). The CDR3 consists of 14 residues. The ends lost 0 bases at V and 10 bases at J; junction bases unmatched: 7. CDR3 sequence (DNA): TGCAGTGCTAGAGAGGACAGGGGAAAAGGGGAGCAGTTCTTC. Its translation is CSAREDRGKGEQFF.

The chain uses TRBV4-2 and TRBJ2-1; D is possibly TRBD2 (6 bases). V lost 1 base, J lost 6 bases, and 16 bases lay in between. The CDR3 contains 16 residues. Germline loops: CDR1 LGHNA, CDR2 YNFKEQ. In DNA form, the CDR3 reads TGTGCCAGCAGCCAAGCGCCGGGACTCTCCGTCAATGAGCAGTTCTTC. The encoded protein is CASSQAPGLSVNEQFF.

The chain links TRBV3-1 to TRBJ2-4; no definite D call. The CDR3 runs 17 residues. V was pared by 0 bases and J by 2 bases, with 14 bases between. CDR1 LGHDT and CDR2 YNNKEL come from the germline V gene (reference sequence). The CDR3 DNA reads TGTGCCAGCAGCCAAGATTTCCACATTGTAACCAAAAACATTCAGTACTTC. Protein product: CASSQDFHIVTKNIQYF.

This clonotype was seen a handful of times. This rearrangement joins TRBV12-3 or TRBV12-4 to TRBJ1-1; unclear D gene. This CDR3 comprises 11 residues. Trimming shortened V by 5 bases and J by 8 bases, and 9 bases separated the two germline ends. CDR3 in DNA: TGTGCCAGCAGTCTGGGGTTCGAAGCTTTCTTT. Its translation is CASSLGFEAFF.

The table lists this clonotype with a few counts. The chain joins TRBV4-3 to TRBJ2-2; D possibly corresponds to TRBD2 (5 bases). This CDR3 comprises 14 residues. The germline V and J ends were trimmed by 2 bases and 5 bases, with 9 bases remaining between them. The V gene's germline CDR1 is LGHNA and CDR2 YSLEER. The CDR3 sequence is CASSQSEETGELFF. DNA of the CDR3: TGCGCCAGCAGCCAATCGGAGGAGACCGGGGAGCTGTTTTTT.

CDR3 in DNA: TGTGCCAGCAGCGATACAAACACAGGGGCTCGTGGCTACACCTTC. Amino acids: CASSDTNTGARGYTF. The rearrangement links TRBV5-4 to TRBJ1-2; TRBD1 matches 7 bases. The CDR3 contains 15 residues. CDR1 and CDR2 (germline): SGHNT, YYREEE (reference sequence). With V trimmed by 4 bases and J by 7 bases, 13 bases remained unmatched.

The chain carries TRBV5-1 and TRBJ2-3; D is unresolved. CDR1 SGHRS and CDR2 YFSETQ come from the germline V gene. The CDR3 covers 14 residues. Trimming cost V 0 bases and J 2 bases, with 7 bases left between them. The CDR3 nucleotides are TGCGCCAGCAGCTTGGAAGATCCCACAGATACGCAGTATTTT. Encoded protein: CASSLEDPTDTQYF.

This chain links TRBV30 with TRBJ2-7; D ambiguous. This CDR3 has 13 amino acids. V shed 0 bases and J shed 4 bases, with 10 bases lying between them. Germline CDR1 reads GTSNPN; CDR2 reads SVGIG (reference sequence). The chain's CDR3 is CAWSVPVEYEQYF. CDR3 coding DNA: TGTGCCTGGAGTGTCCCGGTAGAGTACGAGCAGTACTTC.

This clonotype appeared a single time. The chain recombines TRBV19 with TRBJ1-5; possible D gene TRBD1, 5 bases. Germline CDR1 reads LNHDA; CDR2 reads SQIVND (reference sequence). The CDR3 has 13 residues. V gave up 6 bases and J gave up 7 bases, with 13 bases separating them. The CDR3 sequence is CASSDGGEQPQHF. Here the CDR3 DNA reads TGTGCCAGTAGCGACGGAGGGGAACAGCCCCAGCATTTT.

The rearrangement links TRBV7-2 to TRBJ2-7; D possibly corresponds to TRBD2 (5 bases). Germline V CDR1 and CDR2: SGHTA, FQGNSA. The germline V and J ends were trimmed by 3 bases and 3 bases, with 12 bases remaining between them. The CDR3 length is 14 residues. CDR3 in DNA: TGTGCCAGCAGCTTCACAGCGGAAGTCTACGAGCAGTACTTC. Translated: CASSFTAEVYEQYF.

This clonotype appeared a single time. The chain has TRBV4-1 and TRBJ1-2, with D possibly being TRBD1 (6 bases). This CDR3 has 20 amino acids. V was cut by 0 bases and J by 0 bases, with 23 bases left in between. Germline loops: CDR1 MGHRA, CDR2 YSYEKL. CDR3: CASSQEGHGFSTASNYGYTF. The CDR3 region has the DNA TGCGCCAGCAGCCAAGAGGGACACGGCTTTTCTACCGCCTCTAACTATGGCTACACCTTC.

The chain links TRBV12-3 or TRBV12-4 to TRBJ2-3, with TRBD1 identical over 12 bases. V gave up 7 bases and J gave up 0 bases; unmatched junction bases: 8. The CDR3 loop spans 17 amino acids. DNA for the CDR3: TGTGCCAGCACCGCCGGGACAGGGGGCTTAAGCACAGATACGCAGTATTTT. Translation gives CASTAGTGGLSTDTQYF.

V gene TRBV20-1 combines with J gene TRBJ2-7, with 9 bases lining up with TRBD2. The CDR3 has 13 residues. The germline V gene has CDR1 DFQATT and CDR2 SNEGSKA (reference sequence). V gave up 3 bases and J gave up 4 bases; unmatched junction bases: 4. CDR3 protein: CSASSSGMYEQYF. CDR3 DNA: TGCAGTGCTAGTTCTAGCGGGATGTACGAGCAGTACTTC.

In its sample, this clonotype was seen once. This chain links TRBV13 with TRBJ1-2; tentative D call: TRBD1 (6 bases). With 0 bases removed from V and 4 bases from J, the gap between germline ends came to 9 bases. There are 14 residues in the CDR3. CDR1 is PRHDT and CDR2 is FYEKMQ in the germline V gene (reference sequence). CDR3: CASSLGRGPYGYTF. CDR3 nucleotides: TGTGCCAGCAGCTTAGGCAGGGGACCCTATGGCTACACCTTC. The whole variable domain, filled in from reference TRBV13 and TRBJ1-2, reads AAGVIQSPRHLIKEKRETATLKCYPIPRHDTVYWYQQGPGQDPQFLISFYEKMQSDKGSIPDRFSAQQFSDYHSELNMSSLELGDSALYFCASSLGRGPYGYTFGSGTRLTVV.

The chain couples TRBV6-5 to TRBJ1-5, with unresolved D. This CDR3 region has 14 residues. Trimming took off 2 bases at V and 0 bases at J, with 5 bases between the two ends. Germline-derived CDR1 and CDR2 are MNHEY and SVGAGI. CDR3 in DNA: TGTGCCAGCAGTTACAACCCTAGCAATCAGCCCCAGCATTTT. Its translation is CASSYNPSNQPQHF.

The count of this clonotype is one. The chain is built from TRBV9 and TRBJ2-1, with TRBD1 identical over 7 bases. Looked up from germline, CDR1 is SGDLS and CDR2 is YYNGEE. V gave up 1 base and J gave up 5 bases; unmatched junction bases: 6. The CDR3 covers 15 residues. Written as DNA, the CDR3 is TGTGCCAGCAGCGTATGGGACGGGACAGACAATGAGCAGTTCTTC. It encodes CASSVWDGTDNEQFF.

The V call is TRBV27, the J call TRBJ2-1; D perhaps matches TRBD2 (5 bases). The CDR3 totals 15 residues. The germline CDR1 and CDR2 sequences are MNHEY and SMNVEV (reference sequence). The V gene lost 2 bases and the J gene lost 9 bases, with 17 bases spanning the gap. Here the CDR3 DNA reads TGTGCCAGCAGTTTAAGAGTCGGCGGGCTCAGTGAGCAGTTCTTC. Translated, it gives CASSLRVGGLSEQFF.

The chain recombines TRBV2 with TRBJ2-3, with unresolved D. V shed 5 bases and J shed 2 bases, with 11 bases lying between them. This CDR3 comprises 14 residues. Germline V gives CDR1 SNHLY, CDR2 FYNNEI. The CDR3 reads CASSSTPDTDTQYF. Here the CDR3 DNA reads TGTGCCAGCAGTTCGACTCCGGACACAGATACGCAGTATTTT.

The chain links TRBV19 to TRBJ2-1, with a weak D call TRBD2 (6 bases). Germline CDR1 LNHDA, CDR2 SQIVND (reference sequence). V was pared by 11 bases and J by 6 bases, with 17 bases between. This CDR3 is built from 13 residues. The CDR3 loop reads CASSKNSGNEQFF. Here the CDR3 DNA reads TGTGCCTCTAGTAAAAATAGCGGCAATGAGCAGTTCTTC.

This rearrangement joins TRBV12-3 or TRBV12-4 to TRBJ2-2; D remains ambiguous. V lost 4 bases and J 7 bases, leaving 19 bases between the germline ends. CDR3 size: 16 residues. The CDR3 coding sequence is TGTGCCAGCAGTTCGTGGCGGATTCAAGTCGTCGGGGAGCTGTTTTTT. Its translation: CASSSWRIQVVGELFF.

This clonotype has a single count. The chain has TRBV20-1 and TRBJ2-7, with 12 nucleotides matching TRBD2. In germline, CDR1 is DFQATT, CDR2 SNEGSKA (reference sequence). The CDR3 is made up of 17 amino acids. Trimming removed 5 bases from V and 2 bases from J; junction bases left unmatched: 13. The CDR3 protein is CSAPPLAGGPSTYEQYF. DNA of the CDR3: TGCAGTGCTCCCCCCCTAGCGGGGGGGCCTAGTACCTACGAGCAGTACTTC.